The 9 T cell receptor beta chains below come from one sample, sequenced in a study of T cell clonality in common variable immunodeficiency. Repertoires were generated with immunoSEQ multiplex PCR, while TCRdb's copy carries only in-frame clones and drops some. The profile covers tens of thousands of clones, none occurring a single time. Sequences were obtained from peripheral blood mononuclear cells. The origin of the receptors is a person aged 18 to 75 in good health.

This clone was seen ten or more times. The sequenced fragment ends 3 residues before the CDR3 boundary, so the rest is inferred from the germline J gene. The V call is TRBV6-1, the J call TRBJ1-5; 8 bases are shared with TRBD1. CDR1 MNHNS and CDR2 SASEGT come from the germline V gene. The CDR3 covers 15 residues. With 4 bases clipped from V and 2 bases from J, the junction kept 4 bases outside the gene matches. CDR3 loop: CASSVRGLGNQPQHF. The DNA read from the CDR3 is TGTGCCAGCAGTGTCAGGGGGCTCGGCAATCAGCCC.

The table lists this clone with many counts. The read gets to within 3 residues of the CDR3 end, and the germline J gene fills in the rest. The chain links TRBV4-1 to TRBJ2-2; TRBD1 matches at 9 bases. V lost 2 bases and J lost 2; bases outside the gene matches: 0. The CDR3 runs to 15 residues. From germline, CDR1 is MGHRA and CDR2 YSYEKL. The CDR3 spells CASSQTGGNTGELFF. The sequenced CDR3 bases are TGCGCCAGCAGCCAAACAGGGGGCAACACCGGGGAG.

At least ten counts were recorded for this clone. CDR3 region: CAIILEQGSNQPQHF. The sequenced part of the CDR3 DNA is TGTGCCATCATTTTGGAACAGGGGAGCAATCAGCCC. The chain combines TRBV10-3 with TRBJ1-5, with TRBD1 matching over 7 bases. Sequencing ends 3 residues short of the CDR3 end; the germline J gene provides the rest. CDR1 is ENHRY and CDR2 is SYGVKD in the germline V gene. The CDR3 length is 15 residues. With V trimmed by 7 bases and J by 1 base, 7 bases remained unmatched.

At least ten counts were recorded for this clone. Sequencing ends 3 residues short of the CDR3 end; the germline J gene provides the rest. This chain uses TRBV4-1 with TRBJ2-7, with D unclear. This CDR3 has 15 amino acids. V was clipped by 0 bases and J by 3 bases, with 12 bases between them. CDR1 is MGHRA, CDR2 YSYEKL, per germline. CDR3 DNA, as far as it was read: TGCGCCAGCAGCCAAGATGAAAACAGTTTCTACGAG. It translates to CASSQDENSFYE. In full, the CDR3 reads CASSQDENSFYEQYF.

This clone was picked up many times. Sequencing ends 3 residues short of the CDR3 end; the germline J gene provides the rest. This chain connects TRBV5-6 to TRBJ2-4; 9 nucleotides agree with TRBD1. V was pared by 0 bases and J by 7 bases, with 5 bases of the junction left unmatched. This CDR3 is built from 15 residues. Germline CDR1 and CDR2: SGHDT and YYEEEE. CDR3 amino acids: CASSLGTGGANIQYF. Incomplete CDR3 DNA: TGTGCCAGCAGCTTGGGTACAGGGGGCGCGAACATT. The full variable domain, rest sourced from reference TRBV5-6 and TRBJ2-4, is DAGVTQSPTHLIKTRGQQVTLRCSPKSGHDTVSWYQQALGQGPQFIFQYYEEEERQRGNFPDRFSGHQFPNYSSELNVNALLLGDSALYLCASSLGTGGANIQYFGAGTRLSVL.

The sample holds many counts of this clone. The read ends 3 residues shy of where the CDR3 ends; the end is completed using the germline J gene. The V gene is TRBV29-1, the J gene TRBJ1-2; TRBD1 is a possible D gene (5 bases). The V end lost 0 bases, the J end lost 4 bases, and 12 bases lay between the germline ends. Looked up from germline, CDR1 is SQVTM and CDR2 is ANQGSEA. The CDR3 spans 14 residues. The CDR3 spells CSVEDLETAYGYTF. CDR3 bases read: TGCAGCGTTGAAGATCTTGAGACAGCCTATGGC.

In regard to this clone: Read coverage stops 3 residues before the CDR3 terminus; the germline J gene supplies the remainder. V usage is TRBV30 and J usage is TRBJ1-2, with 9 bases lining up with TRBD1. The CDR3 has 13 residues. CDR1 and CDR2 from the germline V gene are GTSNPN and SVGIG (reference sequence). The CDR3 DNA, read in part, is TGTGCTTTCCGCACAGGGGGCAGCTACGAC. This gives the protein CAFRTGGSYD. The full CDR3 is CAFRTGGSYDYTF. Supplemented by reference TRBV30 and TRBJ1-2, the full variable domain reads SQTIHQWPATLVQPVGSPLSLECTVEGTSNPNLYWYRQAAGRGLQLLFYSVGIGQISSEVPQNLSASRPQDRQFILSSKKLLLSDSGFYLCAFRTGGSYDYTFGSGTRLTVV.

This clone was recorded at least ten times. The read terminates 3 residues ahead of where the CDR3 ends, so the germline J gene completes it. The chain joins TRBV6-1 to TRBJ1-4; tentative D call: TRBD1 (5 bases). Germline V lookup: CDR1 MNHNS, CDR2 SASEGT. This CDR3 region has 14 residues. The V end was cut by 3 bases, the J end by 8 bases, with 13 bases between. The CDR3 DNA, read in part, is TGTGCCAGCAGTGACGTTAGGGGCGGCGAAAAA. As protein: CASSDVRGGEK. The full CDR3 is CASSDVRGGEKLFF.

This clone was seen many times. Read sequence stops 3 residues before the CDR3 end, and the germline J gene provides the missing end. The V and J genes are TRBV7-8 and TRBJ2-2, with TRBD1 matching over 9 bases. The trim removed 5 bases at V and 0 bases at J, leaving 7 bases unmatched. Per the germline V gene, CDR1 is SGHVS and CDR2 is FQNEAQ. The CDR3 extends over 17 amino acids. CDR3 bases read: TGTGCCAGCAGCCCAGGACAGGGGACTACGAACACCGGGGAG. Translating gives CASSPGQGTTNTGE. The whole CDR3 protein is CASSPGQGTTNTGELFF.